This T cell receptor (beta chain) was identified during a study of T cell repertoires in cytomegalovirus infection. Background on the study: Recently identified HLA-C-restricted CMV epitopes were among the peptides used. Both a matching HLA type and CMV infection were indicated by public TCR beta signatures. General study findings and limits: In two of eight donors, the top clonotype was HLA-C-restricted CMV-specific.

Trimming stripped 3 bases from V and 5 bases from J, with 12 bases between. Per the germline V gene, CDR1 is MNHEY and CDR2 is SVGAGI. This CDR3 has 14 amino acids. Points on this clonotype: The antigen remains unidentified.

TCRdb used MiXCR to reprocess the reads, holding one entry per CDR3 protein. The sample shows around 750,000 distinct CDR3 sequences, 30% to 35% of them seen only once. J is TRBJ2-3 and V is TRBV6-5, with D possibly matching TRBD2 (6 bases). Sequencing used cultured CD8+ T cells from PBMCs, obtained from culture after CMV antigen stimulation. The receptor was isolated from a human donor in good health (CMV status not recorded). Some clones in this sample may be carry-over from other donors' samples. The CDR3 here is CASSYFGAGDTQYF. The CDR3 DNA is TGTGCCAGCAGTTATTTCGGAGCGGGAGATACGCAGTATTTT.